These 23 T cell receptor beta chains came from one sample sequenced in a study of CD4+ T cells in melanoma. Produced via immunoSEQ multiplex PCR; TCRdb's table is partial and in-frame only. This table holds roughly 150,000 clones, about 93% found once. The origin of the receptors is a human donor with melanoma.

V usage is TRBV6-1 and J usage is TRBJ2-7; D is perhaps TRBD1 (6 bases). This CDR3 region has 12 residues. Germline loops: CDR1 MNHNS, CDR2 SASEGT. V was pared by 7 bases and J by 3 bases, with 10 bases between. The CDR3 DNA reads TGTGCCAGCACCGGACAGCACTACGAGCAGTACTTC. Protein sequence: CASTGQHYEQYF.

CDR3 in DNA: TGTGCCAGCAGCCGCCGGGGCAGCACTGAAGCTTTCTTT. This encodes CASSRRGSTEAFF. This sequence joins TRBV6-5 and TRBJ1-1; weak D call: TRBD1 (5 bases). The V end lost 6 bases, the J end lost 4 bases, and 12 bases lay between the germline ends. The CDR3 loop spans 13 amino acids. CDR1 and CDR2 (germline): MNHEY, SVGAGI.

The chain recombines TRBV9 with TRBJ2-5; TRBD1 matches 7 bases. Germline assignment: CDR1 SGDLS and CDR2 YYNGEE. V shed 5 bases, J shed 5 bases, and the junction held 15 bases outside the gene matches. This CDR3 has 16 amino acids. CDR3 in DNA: TGTGCCAGCAGTTCCTCACAGGGGAAGATGTGGGAGACCCAGTACTTC. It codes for CASSSSQGKMWETQYF.

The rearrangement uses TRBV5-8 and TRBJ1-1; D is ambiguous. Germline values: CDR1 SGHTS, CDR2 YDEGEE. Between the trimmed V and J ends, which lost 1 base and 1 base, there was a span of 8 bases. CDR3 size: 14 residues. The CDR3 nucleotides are TGTGCCAGCAGCTTGAGCCGACAGAACACTGAAGCTTTCTTT. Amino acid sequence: CASSLSRQNTEAFF.

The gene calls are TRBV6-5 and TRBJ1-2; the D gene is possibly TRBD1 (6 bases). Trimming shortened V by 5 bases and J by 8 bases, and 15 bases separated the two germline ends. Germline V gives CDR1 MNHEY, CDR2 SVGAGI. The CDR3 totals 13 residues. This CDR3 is CASSRTQGWGYTF. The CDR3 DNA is TGTGCCAGCAGTCGGACCCAGGGGTGGGGCTACACCTTC.

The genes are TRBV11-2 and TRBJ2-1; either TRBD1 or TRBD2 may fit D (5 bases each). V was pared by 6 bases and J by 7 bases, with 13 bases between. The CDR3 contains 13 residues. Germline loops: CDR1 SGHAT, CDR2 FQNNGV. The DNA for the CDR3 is TGTGCCAGCAGGAGGGACCGTGCGAATGAGCAGTTCTTC. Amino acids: CASRRDRANEQFF.

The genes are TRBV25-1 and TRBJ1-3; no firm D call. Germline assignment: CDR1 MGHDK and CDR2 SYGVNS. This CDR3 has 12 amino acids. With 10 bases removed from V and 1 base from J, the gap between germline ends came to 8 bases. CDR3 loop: CATRSSGNTIYF. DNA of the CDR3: TGTGCCACCAGGTCATCTGGAAACACCATATATTTT.

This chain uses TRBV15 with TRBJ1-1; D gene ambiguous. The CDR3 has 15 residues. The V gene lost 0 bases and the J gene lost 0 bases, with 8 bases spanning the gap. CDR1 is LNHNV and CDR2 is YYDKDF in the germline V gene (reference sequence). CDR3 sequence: CATSRDILVNTEAFF. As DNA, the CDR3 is TGTGCCACCAGCAGAGATATACTAGTGAACACTGAAGCTTTCTTT.

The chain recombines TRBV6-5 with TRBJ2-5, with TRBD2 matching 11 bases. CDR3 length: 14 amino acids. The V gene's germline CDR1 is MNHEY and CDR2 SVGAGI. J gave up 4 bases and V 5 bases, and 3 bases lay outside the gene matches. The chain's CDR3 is CASSILAGVETQYF. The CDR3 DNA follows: TGTGCCAGCAGTATACTAGCGGGGGTAGAGACCCAGTACTTC.

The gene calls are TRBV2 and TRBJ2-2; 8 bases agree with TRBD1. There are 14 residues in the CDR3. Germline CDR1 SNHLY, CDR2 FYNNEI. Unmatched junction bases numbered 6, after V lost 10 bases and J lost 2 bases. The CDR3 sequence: CATAGGLNTGELFF. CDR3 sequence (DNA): TGTGCCACCGCAGGGGGCCTAAACACCGGGGAGCTGTTTTTT.

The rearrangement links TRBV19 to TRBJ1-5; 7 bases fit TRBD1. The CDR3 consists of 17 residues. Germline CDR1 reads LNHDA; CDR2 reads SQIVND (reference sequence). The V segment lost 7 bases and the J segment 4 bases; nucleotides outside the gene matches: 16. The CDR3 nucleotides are TGTGCCAGTACCTCCCTCACGTCATTGACAGGGAATCAGCCCCAGCATTTT. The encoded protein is CASTSLTSLTGNQPQHF.

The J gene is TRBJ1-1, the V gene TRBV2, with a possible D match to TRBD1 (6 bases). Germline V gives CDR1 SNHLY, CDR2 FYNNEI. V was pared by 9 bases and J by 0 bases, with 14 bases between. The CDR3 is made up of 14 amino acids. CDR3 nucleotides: TGTGCCAGAGAGGACAGTCGAATGAACACTGAAGCTTTCTTT. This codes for CAREDSRMNTEAFF.

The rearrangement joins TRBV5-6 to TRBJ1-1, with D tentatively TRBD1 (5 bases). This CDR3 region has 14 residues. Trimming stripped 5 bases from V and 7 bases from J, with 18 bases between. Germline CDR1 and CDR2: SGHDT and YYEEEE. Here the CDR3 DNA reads TGTGCCAGCAGTTACCCCACAGGTGGGGTTGAAGCTTTCTTT. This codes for CASSYPTGGVEAFF.

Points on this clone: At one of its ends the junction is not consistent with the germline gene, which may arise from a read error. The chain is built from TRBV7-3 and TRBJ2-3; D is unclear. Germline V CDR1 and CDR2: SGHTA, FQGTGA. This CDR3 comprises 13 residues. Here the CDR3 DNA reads TGTGCCAGCAGCCTAACCTTTCCAGATACGCAGTATTTT. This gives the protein CASSLTFPDTQYF. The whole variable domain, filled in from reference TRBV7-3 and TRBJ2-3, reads GAGVSQTPSNKVTEKGKYVELRCDPISGHTALYWYRQSLGQGPEFLIYFQGTGAADDSGLPNDRFFAVRPEGSVSTLKIQRTERGDSAVYLCASSLTFPDTQYFGPGTRLTVL.

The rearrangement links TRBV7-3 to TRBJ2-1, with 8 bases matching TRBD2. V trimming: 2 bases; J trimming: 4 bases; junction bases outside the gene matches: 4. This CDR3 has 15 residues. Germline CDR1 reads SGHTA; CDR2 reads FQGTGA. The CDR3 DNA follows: TGTGCCAGCAGCTTAGCGGGGGGTCGGTACAATGAGCAGTTCTTC. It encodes CASSLAGGRYNEQFF.

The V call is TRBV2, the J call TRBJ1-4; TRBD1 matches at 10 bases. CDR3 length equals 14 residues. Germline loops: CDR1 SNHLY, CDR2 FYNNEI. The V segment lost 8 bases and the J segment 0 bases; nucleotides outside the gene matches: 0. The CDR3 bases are TGTGCCAGCGGACAGGGGGCAACTAATGAAAAACTGTTTTTT. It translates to CASGQGATNEKLFF.

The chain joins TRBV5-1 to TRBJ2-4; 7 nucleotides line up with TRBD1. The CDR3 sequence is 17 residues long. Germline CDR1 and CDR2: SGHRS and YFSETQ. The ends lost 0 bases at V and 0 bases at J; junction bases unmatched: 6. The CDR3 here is CASSLAGDSLAKNIQYF. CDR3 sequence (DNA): TGCGCCAGCAGCTTGGCTGGGGACAGTCTAGCCAAAAACATTCAGTACTTC.

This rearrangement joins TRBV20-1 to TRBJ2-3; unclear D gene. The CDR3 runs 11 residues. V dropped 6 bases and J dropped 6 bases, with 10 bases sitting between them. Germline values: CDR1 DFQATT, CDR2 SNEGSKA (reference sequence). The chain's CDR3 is CSARFWDTQYF. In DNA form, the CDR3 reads TGCAGTGCCAGATTCTGGGATACGCAGTATTTT.

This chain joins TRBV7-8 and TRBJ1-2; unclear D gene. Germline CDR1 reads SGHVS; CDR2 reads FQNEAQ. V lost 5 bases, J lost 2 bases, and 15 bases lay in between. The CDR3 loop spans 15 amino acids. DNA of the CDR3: TGTGCCAGCAGCCCCCGGGCCTTGGGAAACTATGGCTACACCTTC. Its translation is CASSPRALGNYGYTF. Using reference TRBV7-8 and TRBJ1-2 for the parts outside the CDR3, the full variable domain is GAGVSQSPRYKVAKRGQDVALRCDPISGHVSLFWYQQALGQGPEFLTYFQNEAQLDKSGLPSDRFFAERPEGSVSTLKIQRTQQEDSAVYLCASSPRALGNYGYTFGSGTRLTVV.

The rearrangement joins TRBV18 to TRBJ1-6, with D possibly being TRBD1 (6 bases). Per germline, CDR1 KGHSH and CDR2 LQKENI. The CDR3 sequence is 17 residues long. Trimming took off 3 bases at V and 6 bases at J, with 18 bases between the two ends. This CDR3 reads CASSPNGGSHANSPLHF. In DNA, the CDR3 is TGTGCCAGCTCACCGAATGGGGGCTCCCACGCTAATTCACCCCTCCACTTT. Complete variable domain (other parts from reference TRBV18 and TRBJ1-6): NAGVMQNPRHLVRRRGQEARLRCSPMKGHSHVYWYRQLPEEGLKFMVYLQKENIIDESGMPKERFSAEFPKEGPSILRIQQVVRGDSAAYFCASSPNGGSHANSPLHFGNGTRLTVT.

CDR3 in DNA: TGTGCCAGCAGTGATCGACTCAAAAGGGCCTACGAGCAGTACTTC. Translating gives CASSDRLKRAYEQYF. The gene calls are TRBV27 and TRBJ2-7; D uncertain. Germline values: CDR1 MNHEY, CDR2 SMNVEV (reference sequence). The CDR3 contains 15 residues. V lost 5 bases to trimming and J lost 2 bases, with 16 bases between them.

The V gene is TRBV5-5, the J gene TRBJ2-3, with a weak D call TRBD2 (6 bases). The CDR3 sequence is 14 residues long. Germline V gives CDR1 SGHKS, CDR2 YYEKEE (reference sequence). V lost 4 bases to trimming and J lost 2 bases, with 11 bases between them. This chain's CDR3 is CASSLSGTTDTQYF. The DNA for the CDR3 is TGTGCCAGCAGCCTTAGCGGAACCACAGATACGCAGTATTTT.

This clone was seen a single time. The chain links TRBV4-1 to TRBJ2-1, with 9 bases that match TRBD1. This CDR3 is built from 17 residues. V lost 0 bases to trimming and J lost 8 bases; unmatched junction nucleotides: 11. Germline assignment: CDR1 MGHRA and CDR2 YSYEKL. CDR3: CASSQEVGTGSQYEQFF. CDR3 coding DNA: TGCGCCAGCAGCCAAGAAGTCGGGACAGGGTCCCAATATGAGCAGTTCTTC.